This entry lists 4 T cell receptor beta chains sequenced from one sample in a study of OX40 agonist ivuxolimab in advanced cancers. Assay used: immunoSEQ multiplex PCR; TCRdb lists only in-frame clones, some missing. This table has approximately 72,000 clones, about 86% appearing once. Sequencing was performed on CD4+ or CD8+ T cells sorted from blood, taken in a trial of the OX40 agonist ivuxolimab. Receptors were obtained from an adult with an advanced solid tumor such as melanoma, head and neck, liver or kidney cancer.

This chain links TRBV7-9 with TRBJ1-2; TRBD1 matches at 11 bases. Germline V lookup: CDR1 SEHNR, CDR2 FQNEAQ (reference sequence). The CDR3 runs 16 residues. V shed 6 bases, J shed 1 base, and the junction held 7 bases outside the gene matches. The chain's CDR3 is CASSSDRGRYNYGYTF. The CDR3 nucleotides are TGTGCCAGCAGTTCGGACAGGGGGCGTTATAACTATGGCTACACCTTC.

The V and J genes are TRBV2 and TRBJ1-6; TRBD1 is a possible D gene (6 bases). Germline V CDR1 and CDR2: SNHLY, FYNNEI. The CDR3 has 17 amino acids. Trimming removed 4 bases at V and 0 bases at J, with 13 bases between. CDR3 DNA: TGTGCCAGCAGTGTGTTTCAGGGGAGCTCCTATAATTCACCCCTCCACTTT. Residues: CASSVFQGSSYNSPLHF.

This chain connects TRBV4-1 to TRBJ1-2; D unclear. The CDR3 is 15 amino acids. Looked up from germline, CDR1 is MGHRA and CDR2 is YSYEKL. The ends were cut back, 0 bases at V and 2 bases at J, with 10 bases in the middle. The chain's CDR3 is CASSQEESRNYGYTF. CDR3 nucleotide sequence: TGCGCCAGCAGCCAAGAGGAATCCCGAAACTATGGCTACACCTTC.

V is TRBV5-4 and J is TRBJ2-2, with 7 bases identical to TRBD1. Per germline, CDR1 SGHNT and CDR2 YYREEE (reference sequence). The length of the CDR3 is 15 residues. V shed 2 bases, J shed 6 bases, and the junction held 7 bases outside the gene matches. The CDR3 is CASSLQGFRPGELFF. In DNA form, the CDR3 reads TGTGCCAGCAGCTTACAGGGGTTCAGGCCCGGGGAGCTGTTTTTT.